The rows below give T cell receptor beta chains drawn from one sample of a study of blood T cell repertoires in COVID-19. Sequencing was performed with immunoSEQ multiplex PCR; in TCRdb, only in-frame clones are kept and a portion is missing. The sample holds about 190,000 clones, more than 75% seen once. The sample consisted of PBMCs or T cells enriched from blood (not recorded which). Receptor source: a man in his forties with acute COVID-19. CDR3s leave out the opening cysteine and the closing phenylalanine or tryptophan.

j_gene | v_gene | CDR3aa
TRBJ2-2 | TRBV30 | AWSSGLAGVHGELF
TRBJ2-7 | TRBV27 | ASSNPSGATYEQY
TRBJ1-3 | TRBV29-1 | SVYAGNTIY
TRBJ2-5 | TRBV11-1 | ASSPAPTRVETQY
TRBJ2-7 | TRBV5-1 | ASSTGDLAAEQY
TRBJ2-7 | TRBV4-3 | ASSQDTGGSVEQY
TRBJ2-7 | TRBV7-3 | ASSLTTGVEEQY
TRBJ1-1 | TRBV2 | ASRTDMNTEAF
TRBJ1-1 | TRBV10-3 | AISESTGGRDTEAF
TRBJ2-1 | TRBV4-2 | ASSQGLGLAGNEQF
TRBJ1-1 | TRBV6-4 | ASSDSNTGKAF
TRBJ1-1 | TRBV3-1/TRBV3-2 | ASSTTRGEAF